These T cell receptor beta chains were read from a single sample in a study of cytomegalovirus exposure and HLA in healthy donors. Some clones are missing from TCRdb's copy, which holds only in-frame ones; the method was immunoSEQ multiplex PCR. The sample has around 160,000 clones; approximately 80% are singletons. What was sequenced was PBMCs. The receptors stem from a man aged 18 to 30 in good health and CMV-seropositive. The CDR3 runs from the conserved cysteine through the conserved F or W. A D gene is named only where the DNA matches it firmly. The listing skips clone size in some rows; elsewhere it reads once, few, many or a size class.

D gene,V gene,clone size,J gene,CDR3 protein,CDR3 DNA
TRBD1,TRBV10-3,few,TRBJ2-5,CAISNYRGPQETQYF,TGTGCCATCAGTAATTACAGGGGTCCCCAAGAGACCCAGTACTTC
TRBD1,TRBV27,.,TRBJ2-7,CATGQTPYEQYF,TGTGCCACGGGACAGACCCCCTACGAGCAGTACTTC
TRBD2,TRBV4-1,.,TRBJ2-1,CASSQGGTSGPSSYNEQFF,TGCGCCAGCAGCCAAGGGGGGACTAGCGGACCGAGCTCCTACAATGAGCAGTTCTTC
.,TRBV11-2,.,TRBJ1-3,CASSFPGFGNTIYF,TGTGCCAGCAGCTTTCCGGGGTTTGGAAACACCATATATTTT
.,TRBV7-9,once,TRBJ1-4,CASSLDPGVGEKLFF,TGTGCCAGCAGCTTAGATCCGGGGGTCGGTGAAAAACTGTTTTTT
TRBD2,TRBV7-8,.,TRBJ2-4,CASSQQRTSGGGNIQYF,TGTGCCAGCAGCCAACAGCGGACTAGTGGGGGGGGGAACATTCAGTACTTC
.,TRBV6-5,.,TRBJ2-1,CASSYSIRSSYNEQFF,TGTGCCAGCAGTTACTCGATACGGAGCTCCTACAATGAGCAGTTCTTC
TRBD1,TRBV19,.,TRBJ1-2,CASSIRQGENYGYTF,TGTGCCAGTAGTATACGACAGGGCGAAAACTATGGCTACACCTTC
TRBD2,TRBV7-2,.,TRBJ2-7,CASSFWTSGYEQYF,TGTGCCAGCAGCTTTTGGACTAGCGGATACGAGCAGTACTTC
TRBD1,TRBV9,.,TRBJ2-3,CASSAGGSSTDTQYF,TGTGCCAGCAGCGCAGGGGGCTCCAGCACAGATACGCAGTATTTT
TRBD2,TRBV27,.,TRBJ2-4,CASNSRTSGSGAKNIQYF,TGTGCCAGCAATTCCCGGACTAGCGGGAGCGGAGCCAAAAACATTCAGTACTTC
.,TRBV5-1,.,TRBJ1-1,CASSLGRVVNTEAFF,TGCGCCAGCAGCTTGGGCAGGGTGGTGAACACTGAAGCTTTCTTT
.,TRBV6-1,.,TRBJ1-3,CASSEFAGRGAGSGNTIYF,TGTGCCAGCAGTGAATTCGCCGGGCGGGGGGCTGGCTCTGGAAACACCATATATTTT
.,TRBV7-2,.,TRBJ1-3,CASSLAFYSGNTIYF,TGTGCCAGCAGCTTAGCTTTCTACTCTGGAAACACCATATATTTT
.,TRBV19,.,TRBJ1-1,CASSIGNVFGTEAFF,TGTGCCAGTAGTATCGGGAATGTTTTTGGTACTGAAGCTTTCTTT
TRBD1,TRBV28,.,TRBJ1-2,CASSVRQGRKFYGYTF,TGTGCCAGCAGCGTGCGACAGGGTCGCAAATTCTATGGCTACACCTTC
.,TRBV5-1,.,TRBJ1-1,CASSFRGTTEAFF,TGCGCCAGCAGCTTCAGGGGCACGACTGAAGCTTTCTTT
.,TRBV10-3,.,TRBJ2-7,CAITGTLPGEQYF,TGTGCCATTACCGGGACTCTCCCAGGCGAGCAGTACTTC
.,TRBV19,.,TRBJ1-5,CASSKDPGDYSYSNQPQHF,TGTGCCAGTAGTAAGGATCCAGGGGACTATTCCTATAGCAATCAGCCCCAGCATTTT
.,TRBV6-1,medium-sized,TRBJ2-7,CASSESSEGFYEQYF,TGTGCCAGCAGTGAAAGTTCGGAGGGGTTTTACGAGCAGTACTTC
.,TRBV4-3,.,TRBJ1-2,CASSQSRQGYGYTF,TGCGCCAGCAGCCAATCTCGGCAGGGGTATGGCTACACCTTC
.,TRBV5-6,.,TRBJ2-7,CTSSLSGATSYEQYF,TGTACCAGCAGCTTGTCTGGAGCCACATCCTACGAGCAGTACTTC
TRBD1,TRBV10-3,.,TRBJ2-3,CAITGQGAPDTQYF,TGTGCCATCACCGGACAGGGCGCCCCAGATACGCAGTATTTT
TRBD1,TRBV19,.,TRBJ1-1,CASSPQGVGTEAFF,TGTGCCAGTAGCCCACAGGGGGTCGGCACTGAAGCTTTCTTT
.,TRBV5-1,few,TRBJ1-6,CASSLDSNYNSPLHF,TGCGCCAGCAGCTTGGACAGCAACTATAATTCACCCCTCCACTTT
.,TRBV11-2,few,TRBJ2-7,CASSLVPGVGVEQYF,TGTGCCAGCAGCTTAGTGCCGGGAGTAGGGGTCGAGCAGTACTTC
TRBD2,TRBV11-2,.,TRBJ2-1,CASSFLAGGYNEQFF,TGTGCCAGCAGCTTTCTAGCGGGAGGCTACAATGAGCAGTTCTTC
TRBD1,TRBV6-6,.,TRBJ2-7,CASQGTGGNEQYF,TGTGCCAGCCAAGGGACAGGGGGGAACGAGCAGTACTTC
TRBD2,TRBV19,few,TRBJ2-3,CASSISRGGADTQYF,TGTGCCAGTAGTATATCCCGGGGGGGGGCAGATACGCAGTATTTT
TRBD1,TRBV10-3,.,TRBJ1-2,CATAPGQGHGYTF,TGTGCCACCGCCCCGGGACAGGGACATGGCTACACCTTC
.,TRBV27,.,TRBJ2-7,CASSLAAGRPYEQYF,TGTGCCAGCAGTTTGGCCGCGGGGAGACCCTACGAGCAGTACTTC
.,TRBV28,.,TRBJ2-1,CASSFDFAVGNEQFF,TGTGCCAGCAGTTTCGATTTCGCGGTGGGCAATGAGCAGTTCTTC
.,TRBV10-1,.,TRBJ1-1,CASSEDRNTEAFF,TGCGCCAGCAGTGAGGACAGAAACACTGAAGCTTTCTTT
.,TRBV10-3,.,TRBJ2-7,CAISEVGSYEQYF,TGTGCCATCAGTGAAGTCGGGTCCTACGAGCAGTACTTC
.,TRBV28,.,TRBJ2-7,CASSLFSHPSYEQYF,TGTGCCAGCAGTTTATTCTCACATCCTTCCTACGAGCAGTACTTC
TRBD1,TRBV7-9,.,TRBJ2-7,CASSGRQGAYEQYF,TGTGCCAGCAGCGGCAGACAGGGGGCCTACGAGCAGTACTTC
TRBD2,TRBV7-2,.,TRBJ2-2,CASRGWSSGSGELFF,TGTGCCAGCAGGGGATGGAGTAGCGGGTCCGGGGAGCTGTTTTTT
.,TRBV5-4,.,TRBJ1-2,CASSLEAGLGSGYTF,TGTGCCAGCAGCTTGGAAGCGGGGCTAGGGAGTGGCTACACCTTC
TRBD1,TRBV29-1,few,TRBJ1-1,CSGITPGQMNTEAFF,TGCAGCGGTATCACCCCGGGACAGATGAACACTGAAGCTTTCTTT
.,TRBV7-2,.,TRBJ2-5,CASSPHLLTGRAETQYF,TGTGCCAGCAGCCCTCACCTGCTTACAGGGAGAGCAGAGACCCAGTACTTC
.,TRBV6-1,.,TRBJ2-6,CASSEVAGSGANVLTF,TGTGCCAGCAGTGAAGTTGCCGGCTCTGGGGCCAACGTCCTGACTTTC
TRBD2,TRBV5-6,.,TRBJ2-7,CASSLAGLAHEQYF,TGTGCCAGCAGCTTAGCAGGACTAGCCCACGAGCAGTACTTC
TRBD1,TRBV5-1,.,TRBJ2-1,CASSLGGGDEQFF,TGCGCCAGCAGCTTGGGAGGGGGCGATGAGCAGTTCTTC
TRBD1,TRBV7-9,once,TRBJ2-1,CASSPGQGVSNEQFF,TGTGCCAGCAGCCCTGGACAGGGGGTGTCGAATGAGCAGTTCTTC
.,TRBV4-1,.,TRBJ2-1,CASSQGALDEQFF,TGCGCCAGCAGCCAAGGGGCCTTGGATGAGCAGTTCTTC
.,TRBV11-2,.,TRBJ2-7,CASSLDRTESYEQYF,TGTGCCAGCAGCTTAGATCGGACAGAGTCCTACGAGCAGTACTTC
.,TRBV27,.,TRBJ1-4,CASSFTGLTTNEKLFF,TGTGCCAGCAGTTTTACAGGGCTTACAACTAATGAAAAACTGTTTTTT
TRBD2,TRBV11-2,few,TRBJ2-5,CASSQLGGVQETQYF,TGTGCCAGCAGCCAACTCGGGGGGGTACAAGAGACCCAGTACTTC
.,TRBV19,.,TRBJ1-2,CASSPPPRSYGYTF,TGTGCCAGTAGTCCCCCTCCCCGGTCCTATGGCTACACCTTC
TRBD1,TRBV27,few,TRBJ2-2,CASSPTGSGELFF,TGTGCCAGCAGTCCGACAGGGTCCGGGGAGCTGTTTTTT
.,TRBV5-4,.,TRBJ2-5,CASSLHGGGKQETQYF,TGTGCCAGCAGCCTCCATGGTGGGGGGAAGCAAGAGACCCAGTACTTC
.,TRBV5-5,.,TRBJ1-1,CASSLGGGKGTEAFF,TGTGCCAGCAGCTTGGGTGGGGGGAAAGGGACTGAAGCTTTCTTT
TRBD1,TRBV7-9,.,TRBJ1-3,CASGREGAYGNTIYF,TGTGCCAGCGGACGTGAGGGGGCGTACGGAAACACCATATATTTT
.,TRBV7-7,once,TRBJ1-1,CASSSSVETEAFF,TGTGCCAGCAGCTCCTCGGTGGAGACTGAAGCTTTCTTT
.,TRBV28,.,TRBJ1-4,CASSASILSGINEKLFF,TGTGCCAGCAGTGCCTCGATATTGTCAGGGATCAATGAAAAACTGTTTTTT